The 5 T cell receptor beta chains below come from one sample, sequenced in a study of blood T cell repertoires in COVID-19 (dated by TCRdb to about 2020). The library was produced with the immunoSEQ multiplex PCR assay. Drawn from immuneACCESS, this table holds only the in-frame rearrangements with V and J called that TCRdb kept. Clones are partly lost; checked studies trace under half to an unresolved V gene and leave the rest unexplained. Recorded for this sample are hundreds of thousands of clones; roughly 87% of them occurred a single time. The biggest ten clones account for about 8.9% of the sample. Sequences were obtained from PBMCs or T cells enriched from blood (not recorded which). The origin of the receptors is a woman aged 18-29 years who had recovered from COVID-19.

This sequence joins TRBV19 and TRBJ1-2; 9 bases fit TRBD1. Germline values: CDR1 LNHDA, CDR2 SQIVND (reference sequence). CDR3 size: 17 residues. Unmatched junction bases numbered 8, after V lost 0 bases and J lost 3 bases. CDR3 in DNA: TGTGCCAGTAGTATAGATGGGACAGGGATACACGACTATGGCTACACCTTC. This translates into CASSIDGTGIHDYGYTF.

The count of this clone is one. This CDR3 reads CASSLGAGSATNEKLFF. The CDR3, as DNA: TGTGCCAGCAGCTTAGGGGCAGGATCCGCAACTAATGAAAAACTGTTTTTT. V usage is TRBV7-2 and J usage is TRBJ1-4; D gene ambiguous. Trimming cost V 1 base and J 0 bases, with 12 bases left between them. The CDR3 contains 17 residues. CDR1 and CDR2 from the germline V gene are SGHTA and FQGNSA.

J is TRBJ2-1 and V is TRBV6-2 or TRBV6-3, with 12 nucleotides matching TRBD2. CDR3 size: 19 residues. V lost 2 bases, J lost 8 bases, and 16 bases stayed unmatched. CDR1 is MNHEY and CDR2 is SVGEGT in the germline V gene. The CDR3 reads CASSYPGTSGPYLQDEQFF. The CDR3 coding sequence is TGTGCCAGCAGTTACCCCGGGACTAGCGGGCCGTACCTCCAGGATGAGCAGTTCTTC.

This chain joins TRBV7-8 and TRBJ2-2; TRBD1 matches 8 bases. The ends lost 3 bases at V and 4 bases at J; junction bases unmatched: 1. The CDR3 consists of 14 residues. Germline CDR1 reads SGHVS; CDR2 reads FQNEAQ. This CDR3 reads CASSLDRATGELFF. Written as DNA, the CDR3 is TGTGCCAGCAGCTTGGACAGGGCCACCGGGGAGCTGTTTTTT.

The gene calls are TRBV12-3 or TRBV12-4 and TRBJ1-6; possibly TRBD1 for D (6 bases). The CDR3 contains 12 residues. The V end lost 7 bases, the J end lost 10 bases, and 11 bases lay between the germline ends. The chain's CDR3 is CASNLRGSPLHF. In nucleotides, the CDR3 is TGTGCCAGCAATCTCAGGGGATCACCCCTCCACTTT.